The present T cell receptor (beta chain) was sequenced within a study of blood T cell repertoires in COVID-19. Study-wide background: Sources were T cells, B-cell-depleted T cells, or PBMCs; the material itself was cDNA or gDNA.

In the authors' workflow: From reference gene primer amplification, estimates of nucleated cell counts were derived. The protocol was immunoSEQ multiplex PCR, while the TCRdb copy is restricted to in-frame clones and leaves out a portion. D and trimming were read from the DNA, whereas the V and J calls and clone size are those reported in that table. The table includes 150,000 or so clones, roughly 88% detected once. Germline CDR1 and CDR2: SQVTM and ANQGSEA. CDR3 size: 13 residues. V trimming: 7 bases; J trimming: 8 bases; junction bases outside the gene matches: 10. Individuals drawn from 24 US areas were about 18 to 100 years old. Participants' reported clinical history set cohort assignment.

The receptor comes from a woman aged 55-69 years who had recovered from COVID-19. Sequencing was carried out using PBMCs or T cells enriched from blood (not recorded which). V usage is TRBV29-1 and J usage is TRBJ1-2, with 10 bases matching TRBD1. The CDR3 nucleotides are TGCAGCGCCGGCGGGACAGGGGCTGGAGGCTACACCTTC. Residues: CSAGGTGAGGYTF.